This is a list of T cell receptor beta chains from one sample in a study of CD8 T cells in Susac syndrome. TCRdb called the immunoSEQ multiplex PCR reads again in MiXCR, with one record for every CDR3 protein. The sample has approximately 100,000 distinct CDR3 sequences; around 94% are singletons. Source material: CD8+ T cells from PBMCs. Receptor source: a human donor with Susac syndrome. Each CDR3 is given with its conserved first and last residue.

V: TRBV7-2
length: 16
CDR3: CASSLGAGQLSYEQYF

V: TRBV7-2
length: 16
CDR3: CASSLVEGAKGSPLHF

V: TRBV7-9
length: 15
CDR3: CASSLALSSYNEQFF

V: TRBV14
length: 17
CDR3: CASSQVVRGPYTDTQYF

V: TRBV3-1
length: 16
CDR3: CASSLRLAGGTDTQYF

V: TRBV4-2
length: 13
CDR3: CASSPDWGGELFF

V: TRBV7-6
length: 15
CDR3: CASSLNGGGTGELFF

V: TRBV6-1
length: 16
CDR3: CASRQGTGVYNSPLHF

V: TRBV27
length: 13
CDR3: CASSFGEGQPQHF

V: TRBV12-3/TRBV12-4
length: 13
CDR3: CASSKTVQETQYF

V: TRBV4-1
length: 15
CDR3: CASSQRLGSNQPQHF

V: TRBV20-1
length: 13
CDR3: CSARDPEIGEQYF

V: TRBV29-1
length: 14
CDR3: CSVGTRSGAGELFF

V: TRBV19
length: 15
CDR3: CASKWGQNSNTEAFF

V: TRBV6-5
length: 18
CDR3: CASSYPGTKSSYNSPLHF

V: TRBV6-1
length: 17
CDR3: CASTPERGLIPGNTIYF

V: TRBV12-5
length: 11
CDR3: CASGNNVEQYF

V: TRBV5-4
length: 13
CDR3: CASSQRQNYGYTF

V: TRBV3-1
length: 12
CDR3: CASSQLDYGYTF

V: TRBV2
length: 12
CDR3: CASSGVGSEQYF

V: TRBV20-1
length: 13
CDR3: CSASTGRSYEQYF

V: TRBV19
length: 14
CDR3: CASSMQGNYNEQFF

V: TRBV6-1
length: 16
CDR3: CASSLEPSSSYNEQFF

V: TRBV7-8
length: 14
CDR3: CASSSSTPYNEQYF

V: TRBV7-9
length: 15
CDR3: CASSFQAGVTDTQYF

V: TRBV5-1
length: 13
CDR3: CASSLARGAEAFF

V: TRBV12-3/TRBV12-4
length: 15
CDR3: CASSYPQGRDTEAFF

V: TRBV6-5
length: 10
CDR3: CASSKQTYTF

V: TRBV27
length: 11
CDR3: CASGTDSPLHF

V: TRBV9
length: 14
CDR3: CASSVEGGGTEAFF

V: TRBV7-8
length: 16
CDR3: CASSLAGTGDTDTQYF

V: TRBV9
length: 17
CDR3: CASSVPRTGYNTGELFF

V: TRBV9
length: 14
CDR3: CASSAGGEANEQFF

V: TRBV14
length: 15
CDR3: CASSPGGGGNTEAFF

V: TRBV20-1
length: 13
CDR3: CSAHGGGWNEQYF

V: TRBV4-2
length: 14
CDR3: CASSQVPPGETQYF

V: TRBV6-1
length: 15
CDR3: CASSEAQGSSSPLHF

V: TRBV27
length: 14
CDR3: CASSSAGVTDTQYF

V: TRBV5-1
length: 14
CDR3: CASKGGGPTDTQYF

V: TRBV7-9
length: 14
CDR3: CASSPAGGPETQYF

V: TRBV20-1
length: 14
CDR3: CSARGLYRGDEQFF

V: TRBV10-3
length: 13
CDR3: CAIRGTGGGEQYF

V: TRBV7-9
length: 14
CDR3: CASSSGGRNEKLFF

V: TRBV5-6
length: 13
CDR3: CASSMGRNYGYTF

V: TRBV18
length: 16
CDR3: CASSPQDRAGTDTQYF

V: TRBV13
length: 14
CDR3: CASSSGTGNSPLHF

V: TRBV27
length: 14
CDR3: CATRRGDGNQPQHF

V: TRBV27
length: 15
CDR3: CASSFGQGVRNEQFF

V: TRBV2
length: 14
CDR3: CASSGAGANYGYTF

V: TRBV7-9
length: 14
CDR3: CASTHIAGPYEQYF